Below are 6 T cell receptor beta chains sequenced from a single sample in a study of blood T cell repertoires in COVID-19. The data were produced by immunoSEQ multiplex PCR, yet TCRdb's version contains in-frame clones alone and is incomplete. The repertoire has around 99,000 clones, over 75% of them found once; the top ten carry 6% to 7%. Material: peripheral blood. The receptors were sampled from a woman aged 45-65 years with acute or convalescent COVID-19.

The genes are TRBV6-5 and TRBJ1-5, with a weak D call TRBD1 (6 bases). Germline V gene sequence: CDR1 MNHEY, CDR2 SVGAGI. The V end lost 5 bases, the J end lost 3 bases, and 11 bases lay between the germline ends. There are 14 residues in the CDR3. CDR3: CASSLRDTNQPQHF. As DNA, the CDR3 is TGTGCCAGCAGTCTCCGGGACACCAATCAGCCCCAGCATTTT.

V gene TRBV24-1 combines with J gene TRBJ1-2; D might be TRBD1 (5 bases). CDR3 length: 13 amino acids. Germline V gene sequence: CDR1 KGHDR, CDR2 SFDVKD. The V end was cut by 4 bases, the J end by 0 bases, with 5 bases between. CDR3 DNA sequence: TGTGCCACCAGTGAAGGGGCTAACTATGGCTACACCTTC. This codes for CATSEGANYGYTF.

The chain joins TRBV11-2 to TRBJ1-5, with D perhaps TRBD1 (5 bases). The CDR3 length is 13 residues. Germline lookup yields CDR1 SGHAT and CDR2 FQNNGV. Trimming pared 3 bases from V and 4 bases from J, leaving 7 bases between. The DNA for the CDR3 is TGTGCCAGCAGCTTTCAGGGAAATCAGCCCCAGCATTTT. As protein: CASSFQGNQPQHF. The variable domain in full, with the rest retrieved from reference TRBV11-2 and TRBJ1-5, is EAGVAQSPRYKIIEKRQSVAFWCNPISGHATLYWYQQILGQGPKLLIQFQNNGVVDDSQLPKDRFSAERLKGVDSTLKIQPAKLEDSAVYLCASSFQGNQPQHFGDGTRLSIL.

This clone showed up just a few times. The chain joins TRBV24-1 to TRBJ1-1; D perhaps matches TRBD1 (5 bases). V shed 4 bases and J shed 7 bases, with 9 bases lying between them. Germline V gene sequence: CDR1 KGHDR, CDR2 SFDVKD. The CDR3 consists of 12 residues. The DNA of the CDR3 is TGTGCCACCAGTGACTTCGGGGGTGAAGCTTTCTTT. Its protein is CATSDFGGEAFF.

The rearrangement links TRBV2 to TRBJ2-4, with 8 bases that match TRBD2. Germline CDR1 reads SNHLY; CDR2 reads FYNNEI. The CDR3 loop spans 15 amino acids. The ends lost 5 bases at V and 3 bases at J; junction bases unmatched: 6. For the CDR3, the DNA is TGTGCCAGCAGTCCCAGGACTAGCAACAAAAACATTCAGTACTTC. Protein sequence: CASSPRTSNKNIQYF.

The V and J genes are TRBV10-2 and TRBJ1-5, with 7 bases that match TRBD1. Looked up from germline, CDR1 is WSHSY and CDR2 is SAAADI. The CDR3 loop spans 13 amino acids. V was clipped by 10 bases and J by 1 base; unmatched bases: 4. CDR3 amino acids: CATTGQSNQPQHF. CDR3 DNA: TGCGCCACCACGGGACAGAGCAATCAGCCCCAGCATTTT.